Listed below are T cell receptor beta chains from one sample, sequenced in a study of Graves' ophthalmopathy and Graves' hyperthyroidism. TCRdb processed the multiplex PCR reads anew with MiXCR; each CDR3 protein has one entry. This sample has fewer than 600,000 distinct CDR3 sequences, with around 15% found just once. Material: blood. The receptors shown here come from a woman aged 25 to 39 with Graves' ophthalmopathy. Both conserved end residues are part of each CDR3. The D gene is left open where the match is weak. Size is stated for part of the rows, as once, few or many counts, or as a class when the clone is expanded.

clone size	V gene	CDR3 length	J gene	D gene	CDR3 protein	CDR3 DNA
many	TRBV6-1	14	TRBJ1-1	TRBD1	CASSERTGHTEAFF	TGTGCCAGCAGTGAAAGGACAGGGCACACTGAAGCTTTCTTT
few	TRBV3-1	14	TRBJ1-2	.	CASSQVAGGGGYTF	TGTGCCAGCAGCCAAGTGGCCGGCGGGGGTGGCTACACCTTC
.	TRBV6-1	18	TRBJ2-5	TRBD2	CASSPTGTSGGAGETQYF	TGTGCCAGCAGTCCTACCGGGACTAGCGGGGGGGCAGGTGAGACCCAGTACTTC
.	TRBV30	15	TRBJ1-1	.	CAWAIASGENTEAFF	TGTGCCTGGGCTATTGCGTCTGGAGAGAACACTGAAGCTTTCTTT
few	TRBV6-1	15	TRBJ1-6	TRBD1	CASSNRMDRLSPLHF	TGTGCCAGCAGTAATCGTATGGACAGGCTTTCACCCCTCCACTTT
many	TRBV6-1	14	TRBJ1-1	.	CASSEDWGNTEAFF	TGTGCCAGCAGTGAAGATTGGGGGAACACTGAAGCTTTCTTT
few	TRBV20-1	14	TRBJ1-5	.	CSALMNTGNQPQHF	TGCAGTGCCCTCATGAACACTGGAAATCAGCCCCAGCATTTT
once	TRBV11-2	15	TRBJ2-7	.	CASSPIRGQGGEQYF	TGTGCCAGCAGCCCCATCCGGGGGCAAGGTGGCGAGCAGTACTTC
many	TRBV28	15	TRBJ2-7	.	CASSQEADVYYEQYF	TGTGCCAGCAGCCAAGAGGCGGACGTTTACTACGAGCAGTACTTC
.	TRBV6-1	14	TRBJ1-2	TRBD1	CASSKGQPYYGYTF	TGTGCCAGCAGCAAGGGACAGCCGTACTATGGCTACACCTTC
.	TRBV3-1	17	TRBJ2-7	TRBD1	CASSQEGATGVGYEQYF	TGTGCCAGCAGCCAAGAGGGTGCGACAGGGGTGGGTTACGAGCAGTACTTC
many	TRBV7-9	12	TRBJ2-7	.	CASSLYNYEQYF	TGTGCCAGCAGCTTATACAACTACGAGCAGTACTTC
few	TRBV14	16	TRBJ2-7	TRBD1	CASSQDQTGNTFEQYF	TGTGCCAGCAGCCAAGATCAGACAGGGAATACATTCGAGCAGTACTTC
few	TRBV27	15	TRBJ2-3	TRBD2	CASSLRLAGTDTQYF	TGTGCCAGCAGTTTAAGACTAGCGGGCACAGATACGCAGTATTTT
.	TRBV6-1	15	TRBJ2-7	TRBD1	CASSARSGTGSEQYF	TGTGCCAGCAGTGCCCGCTCCGGGACAGGGAGTGAGCAGTACTTC
many	TRBV29-1	13	TRBJ2-7	TRBD1	CSVLTGGNYEQYF	TGCAGCGTTCTTACAGGGGGCAACTACGAGCAGTACTTC
many	TRBV30	13	TRBJ2-7	.	CAWSKHRAYEQYF	TGTGCCTGGAGTAAGCACAGGGCCTACGAGCAGTACTTC
many	TRBV12-3/TRBV12-4	13	TRBJ1-1	TRBD1	CASSRDRVAEAFF	TGTGCCAGCAGTCGAGACAGGGTCGCTGAAGCTTTCTTT
many	TRBV7-9	14	TRBJ1-1	.	CASSFELSSTEAFF	TGTGCCAGCAGCTTCGAGTTATCGAGCACTGAAGCTTTCTTT
many	TRBV28	16	TRBJ2-7	.	CASSFRGRGGYYEQYF	TGTGCCAGCAGTTTTCGAGGTCGTGGAGGATACTACGAGCAGTACTTC
many	TRBV30	14	TRBJ1-2	.	CAWSRQGVGDGYTF	TGTGCCTGGAGTCGGCAGGGCGTAGGTGATGGCTACACCTTC
many	TRBV11-1	13	TRBJ1-2	.	CASSPGSGYGYTF	TGTGCCAGCAGCCCTGGTTCGGGTTATGGCTACACCTTC
many	TRBV5-1	15	TRBJ2-7	TRBD2	CASSSVAGAVYEQYF	TGCGCCAGCAGCTCGGTAGCGGGGGCTGTCTACGAGCAGTACTTC
many	TRBV19	12	TRBJ2-7	.	CASSILGDEQYF	TGTGCCAGTAGTATTCTGGGGGACGAGCAGTACTTC
many	TRBV5-1	14	TRBJ2-4	.	CASSLEAELGIQYF	TGCGCCAGCAGCTTGGAGGCGGAGTTGGGCATTCAGTACTTC
many	TRBV27	17	TRBJ2-7	.	CASSPHVATVGNYEQYF	TGTGCCAGCAGTCCGCATGTTGCAACGGTCGGTAACTACGAGCAGTACTTC
few	TRBV28	17	TRBJ2-2	.	CASSSERFPKSTGELFF	TGTGCCAGCAGTTCAGAGCGGTTTCCAAAGAGCACCGGGGAGCTGTTTTTT
many	TRBV14	14	TRBJ1-6	.	CASSQETANSPLHF	TGTGCCAGCAGCCAAGAGACAGCTAATTCACCCCTCCACTTT
.	TRBV11-2	16	TRBJ2-5	.	CASSPRGAGEDETQYF	TGTGCCAGCAGCCCCCGGGGGGCGGGAGAGGACGAGACCCAGTACTTC
many	TRBV11-2	16	TRBJ2-5	TRBD1	CASSTTGQTTQETQYF	TGTGCCAGCAGCACGACGGGACAGACGACCCAAGAGACCCAGTACTTC
many	TRBV7-9	14	TRBJ2-5	TRBD2	CASSVAGAAETQYF	TGTGCCAGCAGTGTAGCGGGAGCGGCAGAGACCCAGTACTTC
many	TRBV15	13	TRBJ1-2	TRBD1	CATSAQGARGYTF	TGTGCCACCAGCGCACAGGGGGCCCGCGGCTACACCTTC
.	TRBV5-1	18	TRBJ2-5	TRBD2	CASSSGRWLAGGPETQYF	TGCGCCAGCAGCTCGGGCCGGTGGCTAGCGGGGGGGCCGGAGACCCAGTACTTC
many	TRBV4-2	16	TRBJ1-5	.	CASSPQGGRGNQPQHF	TGTGCCAGCAGCCCGCAAGGGGGGCGAGGCAATCAGCCCCAGCATTTT
few	TRBV5-6	12	TRBJ2-5	.	CASLGDQETQYF	TGTGCCAGCCTCGGGGACCAAGAGACCCAGTACTTC
.	TRBV5-6	14	TRBJ1-5	TRBD1	CASSFSTGVQPQHF	TGTGCCAGCAGCTTTAGTACAGGGGTTCAGCCCCAGCATTTT
.	TRBV12-3/TRBV12-4	12	TRBJ1-2	TRBD1	CASRGQEYGYTF	TGTGCCAGCAGAGGACAGGAATATGGCTACACCTTC
.	TRBV4-1	15	TRBJ2-7	.	CASSHTDRKIYEQYF	TGCGCCAGCAGCCATACCGACAGGAAAATCTACGAGCAGTACTTC
many	TRBV20-1	12	TRBJ2-7	.	CSASQRPYEQYF	TGCAGTGCTAGCCAGCGCCCCTACGAGCAGTACTTC
few	TRBV4-1	17	TRBJ1-5	.	CASSPASFRDNNQPQHF	TGCGCCAGCAGCCCGGCCTCATTCCGGGACAACAATCAGCCCCAGCATTTT
.	TRBV6-5	16	TRBJ2-7	.	CASSYAGTPAGYEQYF	TGTGCCAGCAGTTACGCCGGGACTCCGGCAGGATACGAGCAGTACTTC
many	TRBV29-1	13	TRBJ2-7	.	CSVKSGSSYEQYF	TGCAGCGTTAAGAGCGGAAGCTCCTACGAGCAGTACTTC
.	TRBV20-1	14	TRBJ2-5	TRBD1	CSASDPGTGGTQYF	TGCAGTGCTAGTGATCCAGGGACAGGGGGCACCCAGTACTTC